This is a list of T cell receptor beta chains from one sample in a study of T-cell reconstitution after alpha-beta-depleted transplantation in children. TCRdb reanalysed the PCR reads using MiXCR and keeps one entry per CDR3 protein. The sample holds 610,000 or so distinct CDR3 sequences; 25% to 30% are singletons and the top ten take around a third. The sequencing used PBMCs, collected before TCRalphabeta/CD19-depleted stem cell transplant. The receptor set was obtained from a boy under three years old with Wiskott-Aldrich syndrome, due to receive a stem cell transplant. Each CDR3 is given with its conserved first and last residue. The order of the fields is clone size, D gene, J gene, V gene, CDR3 protein, CDR3 DNA. The D gene is left open where the match is weak. Part of the rows lack a size; the others show once, few, many or a class for expanded clones.

few TRBD1 TRBJ2-1 TRBV27 CASSPRARGLHNEQFF TGTGCCAGCAGTCCCCGGGCCAGGGGGTTACACAATGAGCAGTTCTTC
few NA TRBJ2-1 TRBV5-6 CASSAGNYNEQFF TGTGCCAGCAGTGCTGGCAACTACAATGAGCAGTTCTTC
NA NA TRBJ2-2 TRBV27 CASSLTHTGELFF TGTGCCAGCAGTTTAACCCACACCGGGGAGCTGTTTTTT
many NA TRBJ2-7 TRBV20-1 CSAADSSYEQYF TGCAGTGCTGCGGACAGTTCCTACGAGCAGTACTTC
few NA TRBJ2-2 TRBV3-1 CASADGIGELFF TGTGCCAGCGCAGACGGTATCGGGGAGCTGTTTTTT
NA NA TRBJ2-1 TRBV9 CASSVEGRRRGNEQFF TGTGCCAGCAGCGTAGAAGGGAGACGGAGAGGGAATGAGCAGTTCTTC
NA TRBD2 TRBJ2-1 TRBV25-1 CASSGKRTSGSSWAEQFF TGTGCCAGCAGTGGTAAACGGACTAGCGGGAGCTCGTGGGCTGAGCAGTTCTTC
NA TRBD2 TRBJ2-7 TRBV29-1 CSVLAGVGEQYF TGCAGCGTACTAGCGGGAGTGGGCGAGCAGTACTTC
NA TRBD2 TRBJ2-1 TRBV6-5 CASSYIGGGLNEQFF TGTGCCAGCAGTTACATCGGGGGGGGACTCAATGAGCAGTTCTTC
NA NA TRBJ2-3 TRBV12-3/TRBV12-4 CASSHRDIAEDTQYF TGTGCCAGCAGTCACCGGGATATAGCGGAAGATACGCAGTATTTT
NA NA TRBJ2-7 TRBV6-5 CASSSPGLIYEQYF TGTGCCAGCAGTTCTCCGGGACTCATCTACGAGCAGTACTTC
few NA TRBJ2-1 TRBV7-9 CASSFGTYDNEQFF TGTGCCAGCAGCTTTGGGACTTATGACAATGAGCAGTTCTTC
few TRBD1 TRBJ1-5 TRBV5-1 CASSLGTADSNQLQHF TGCGCCAGCAGCCTAGGGACAGCGGATAGCAATCAGCTCCAGCATTTT
few NA TRBJ2-5 TRBV4-2 CASSHGTIQETQYF TGTGCCAGCAGCCACGGGACAATCCAAGAGACCCAGTACTTC
NA TRBD1 TRBJ2-3 TRBV29-1 CSVEEQGNTQYF TGCAGCGTTGAAGAACAGGGGAACACGCAGTATTTT
NA TRBD2 TRBJ2-7 TRBV9 CASSARGTSGSYEQYF TGTGCCAGCAGCGCACGAGGGACTAGCGGGAGCTACGAGCAGTACTTC
NA NA TRBJ2-1 TRBV7-2 CASSFSGTRSYNEQFF TGTGCCAGCAGCTTTTCCGGGACAAGATCCTACAATGAGCAGTTCTTC
few TRBD1 TRBJ2-1 TRBV9 CASSLDRGGNEQFF TGTGCCAGCAGCCTTGACAGGGGAGGCAATGAGCAGTTCTTC
NA NA TRBJ1-6 TRBV28 CASSFPTNSPLHF TGTGCCAGCAGTTTCCCCACCAATTCACCCCTCCACTTT
few NA TRBJ2-7 TRBV6-1 CASSIGLIYEQYF TGTGCCAGCAGTATTGGACTGATCTACGAGCAGTACTTC
NA NA TRBJ1-4 TRBV7-9 CASSFGTARGEKLFF TGTGCCAGCAGCTTCGGGACCGCCCGGGGGGAAAAACTGTTTTTT
NA NA TRBJ1-1 TRBV2 CASSERWEVEAFF TGTGCCAGCAGTGAACGATGGGAAGTTGAAGCTTTCTTT
NA NA TRBJ2-1 TRBV15 CATSRDRSRIYNEQFF TGTGCCACCAGCAGAGATCGGAGCAGGATCTACAATGAGCAGTTCTTC
few NA TRBJ2-7 TRBV6-1 CASSAARGGEQYF TGTGCCAGCAGCGCCGCCAGGGGGGGCGAGCAGTACTTC
NA NA TRBJ2-3 TRBV30 CAWSVGAGGSTDTQYF TGTGCCTGGAGCGTCGGGGCAGGCGGGAGCACAGATACGCAGTATTTT
few NA TRBJ2-7 TRBV20-1 CSARDLGLSYEQYF TGCAGTGCTAGAGATCTTGGCTTGAGCTACGAGCAGTACTTC
NA TRBD2 TRBJ2-3 TRBV5-1 CASSGPRLAAFTDTQYF TGCGCCAGCAGCGGACCAAGACTAGCGGCCTTCACAGATACGCAGTATTTT
few NA TRBJ2-3 TRBV7-8 CASSLVLGFTQYF TGTGCCAGCAGCTTAGTGCTCGGATTTACGCAGTATTTT
few TRBD1 TRBJ1-2 TRBV20-1 CSAGYRDRGFTYGYTF TGCAGTGCAGGGTACCGGGACAGGGGGTTTACGTATGGCTACACCTTC
once TRBD2 TRBJ2-1 TRBV7-2 CASSRRLLAGGPVEQFF TGTGCCAGCAGCCGTCGCCTTCTAGCGGGAGGGCCGGTTGAGCAGTTCTTC
few TRBD1 TRBJ1-4 TRBV12-3/TRBV12-4 CASRRGTGTEKLFF TGTGCCAGCAGGAGAGGGACAGGGACTGAAAAACTGTTTTTT
many TRBD2 TRBJ2-2 TRBV3-1 CASSQGLAGHTGELFF TGTGCCAGCAGCCAAGGACTAGCCGGACACACCGGGGAGCTGTTTTTT
few NA TRBJ2-7 TRBV14 CASSQVAQTLSYEQYF TGTGCCAGCAGCCAAGTAGCCCAGACCCTCTCCTACGAGCAGTACTTC
NA TRBD1 TRBJ1-1 TRBV4-2 CASSQGTGTNTEAFF TGTGCCAGCAGCCAAGGGACAGGGACGAACACTGAAGCTTTCTTT
few TRBD1 TRBJ2-1 TRBV5-1 CASSINRGEQFF TGCGCCAGCAGCATAAACAGGGGTGAGCAGTTCTTC
NA TRBD1 TRBJ1-5 TRBV19 CASSIEWARGHQPQHF TGTGCCAGTAGTATAGAATGGGCCAGGGGGCACCAGCCCCAGCATTTT
few TRBD1 TRBJ1-5 TRBV27 CASSPTGLQPQHF TGTGCCAGCAGCCCGACAGGGCTTCAGCCCCAGCATTTT
NA NA TRBJ2-5 TRBV4-1 CASSQDWGQETQYF TGCGCCAGCAGCCAAGATTGGGGGCAAGAGACCCAGTACTTC
NA TRBD2 TRBJ2-1 TRBV15 CATSRSFILLAGGRFYNEQFF TGTGCCACCAGCCGTAGTTTTATATTGCTAGCGGGAGGGCGATTCTACAATGAGCAGTTCTTC
NA TRBD2 TRBJ2-5 TRBV6-1 CASSPLGLAGARQETQYF TGTGCCAGTTCTCCCCTGGGACTAGCGGGAGCTCGCCAAGAGACCCAGTACTTC
few TRBD2 TRBJ2-1 TRBV5-1 CASSFGQGGDNEQFF TGCGCCAGCAGCTTTGGTCAGGGAGGGGACAATGAGCAGTTCTTC
NA NA TRBJ2-7 TRBV12-3/TRBV12-4 CASRGSPYEQYF TGTGCCAGCAGGGGCAGTCCCTACGAGCAGTACTTC
few NA TRBJ2-1 TRBV6-2/TRBV6-3 CASSYSYPDEQFF TGTGCCAGCAGTTACTCTTACCCAGATGAGCAGTTCTTC
few NA TRBJ2-7 TRBV5-1 CASSSYYRDSLYEQYF TGCGCCAGCAGCTCCTACTACAGGGATAGCCTCTACGAGCAGTACTTC
NA NA TRBJ1-1 TRBV2 CASGRTKMNTEAFF TGTGCCAGCGGGCGGACAAAGATGAACACTGAAGCTTTCTTT
NA TRBD1 TRBJ2-7 TRBV7-6 CASSPTPGQSSYEQYF TGTGCCAGCAGCCCCACGCCGGGACAGAGCTCCTACGAGCAGTACTTC
NA TRBD2 TRBJ2-1 TRBV12-3/TRBV12-4 CASSLDVTSGSIYNEQFF TGTGCCAGCAGTTTAGACGTGACTAGCGGGAGTATCTACAATGAGCAGTTCTTC
few TRBD2 TRBJ2-7 TRBV5-1 CASMLLAGAEQYF TGCGCCAGCATGTTGCTAGCGGGAGCCGAGCAGTACTTC
NA NA TRBJ2-6 TRBV30 CAWSRRFGQRYSGANVLTF TGTGCCTGGAGTAGGAGGTTTGGACAGAGATACTCTGGGGCCAACGTCCTGACTTTC
NA TRBD2 TRBJ2-3 TRBV6-1 CASSRTSGGSTDTQYF TGTGCCAGCAGTCGGACTAGCGGGGGTAGCACAGATACGCAGTATTTT
NA NA TRBJ1-6 TRBV27 CASSFGGGSPLHF TGTGCCAGCAGTTTTGGTGGAGGTTCACCCCTCCACTTT
NA NA TRBJ1-1 TRBV29-1 CSVVRDFNTEAFF TGCAGCGTTGTTAGAGACTTTAACACTGAAGCTTTCTTT
few NA TRBJ1-2 TRBV5-1 CASSPDTFKYGYTF TGCGCCAGCAGCCCGGACACCTTTAAATATGGCTACACCTTC
NA NA TRBJ1-1 TRBV5-1 CASIGPRHTEAFF TGCGCCAGCATCGGCCCTCGCCACACTGAAGCTTTCTTT
few NA TRBJ2-5 TRBV15 CATSRDRAEETQYF TGTGCCACCAGCAGAGATCGCGCAGAAGAGACCCAGTACTTC
few TRBD1 TRBJ1-5 TRBV7-6 CASSRQGGNQPQHF TGTGCCAGCAGCCGACAGGGGGGCAATCAGCCCCAGCATTTT